Sequencing of this T cell receptor (beta chain) was carried out in a study of CD8 T cells in Susac syndrome. The RNA, about 0.5 to 1 ug, was put through reverse transcription using random hexamers. In TCRdb, the immunoSEQ multiplex PCR reads were re-called with MiXCR into one record per CDR3 protein. The sample lists some 150,000 distinct CDR3 sequences, approximately 93% occurring once. The CDR3 has 16 residues. Losses at the gene ends were 7 bases for V and 4 bases for J; bases not matched to a gene: 11. Germline V CDR1 and CDR2: MDHEN, SYDVKM. The chain couples TRBV28 to TRBJ2-3, with 10 bases lining up with TRBD2. Sample: CD4+ T cells from PBMCs. The receptor's source is a human donor in good health. CDR3 loop: CASKGRASGSPDTQYF. CDR3 sequence (DNA): TGTGCCAGCAAAGGTCGCGCTAGCGGGAGTCCAGATACGCAGTATTTT.